This T cell receptor beta chain was captured in a study of molecular identifiers for immune sequencing clone quantification listed by TCRdb under 2018. Notes on the research overall: In a replicate experiment, RNA from roughly 21,000 or 96,000 naive CD8 T cells was split into five aliquots, four of which were sequenced. This methods study benchmarked molecular-identifier clustering-based TCR repertoire sequencing (MIDCIRS) and TCR RNA copy counting, using CD8 T cells to do so. Study-level results and caveats: Modeling estimated about three recovered TCR RNA copies per cell, compared with 9.5 to 10 by digital PCR, which implies about 30% capture efficiency. In CMV-specific effector cells, over 98% of molecules were held by clones above 20 RNA copies, whereas under 1% of molecules were held by such clones in naive cells. When barcode sub-clustering was not used, chimeric consensus sequences inflated TCR diversity, with chimeras reaching as high as 47%. The naive libraries included spiked-in Jurkat TCR RNA (roughly 9 copies' worth), and this RNA is not part of the donor repertoire. Highly expanded clone sizes could be underestimated because identical TCR molecules may share a barcode. A single cell's worth of spiked-in Jurkat TCR RNA was reported detectable even among one million naive CD8 T cells.

The CDR3 runs 14 residues from the cysteine to the phenylalanine. Kept here is only the CDR3 DNA, which spans 42 bases and is read in frame from base 1. For CDR1 and CDR2, the germline V gene (reference sequence) lists MNHEY and SMNVEV. V has 1 base trimmed and J has 7 bases trimmed; junction bases matching no gene number 7. Of note for this clonotype: Its specific antigen is unknown. Base quality data are lacking; no much larger clone is found one base away.

Libraries of naive CD8 T cells were generated from about 20,000 to 1,000,000 sorted cells, with 10%, 30% or 50% of the purified RNA used. On a BD FACSAria II, naive CD8 T cells were FACS-sorted as CD8+CD4-CCR7+CD45RA+ and collected into RLT Plus buffer. To test detection sensitivity, Jurkat RNA equivalent to approximately ten TCR copies was spiked into samples of about 19,000-1,100,000 naive CD8 T cells. Enrichment of CD8 T cells was performed with RosetteSep CD8+ T Cell Enrichment Cocktail and Ficoll-Paque, after which ACK red cell lysis was carried out. Receptor libraries were prepared by PCR. The sequencing machine was an Illumina HiSeq 4000. Bulk TCR libraries were prepared as previously described, using TCR primers listed in Table S5. The Qiagen AllPrep DNA/RNA kit was used to purify total RNA. Before analysis, reads from multiple sequencing runs of the same library were pooled. Concerning the study's data processing: Only reads with exact TCR constant sequence were kept, trimmed to 150 nt, and grouped by their 12-nt molecular barcodes. Within each barcode group, reads were sub-clustered at a 15% Levenshtein threshold, and quality-weighted consensus sequences were built per RNA molecule. Non-functional sequences were excluded, and lower-count sequences lying one edit away from another sequence were also excluded. Based on fitting two negative binomial distributions, any barcode sub-cluster with under 20% of the maximum read count was discarded. Through fastp at Q25 and MiXCR, TCRdb rebuilt clones from the public reads, retaining in-frame beta chains. Entries that share a CDR3 protein sequence are merged under the most common genes and DNA. The V and J calls were not made by the authors but by TCRdb's processing. In this sample the table shows tens of thousands of distinct CDR3 sequences, 15% to 20% of which occur a single time. The ten largest clones capture 1.5% of the sample.

The sample was naive CD8+ T cells from blood, with Jurkat cell RNA spiked in. In the paper's terms, the cell subset or site label means: FACS-sorted CD8+CD4-CCR7+CD45RA+ naive T cells. The sequence came from a human donor in good health. Some libraries in this study had Jurkat cell RNA spiked in. The rearrangement joined TRBV27 to TRBJ2-7, and TRBD2 aligns with 7 junction nucleotides. In nucleotide form, the sequence is TGTGCCAGCAGTTTATTTGGGAGGGGTGGGGAGCAGTACTTC. The encoded protein is CASSLFGRGGEQYF.